The 26 T cell receptor beta chains in this list originate from one sample, sequenced in a study of blood T cell repertoires in COVID-19. Produced via immunoSEQ multiplex PCR; TCRdb's table is partial and in-frame only. The sample has approximately 260,000 clones; roughly 87% are singletons. Source material: peripheral blood. The source is a man aged 55 to 70 who had recovered from COVID-19.

The chain uses TRBV19 and TRBJ2-5, with 16 bases aligning to TRBD2. V lost 3 bases to trimming and J lost 7 bases; unmatched junction nucleotides: 2. The length of the CDR3 is 15 residues. Germline lookup yields CDR1 LNHDA and CDR2 SQIVND (reference sequence). CDR3 loop: CASSIGTSGGGTQYF. The CDR3 DNA follows: TGTGCCAGTAGTATTGGGACTAGCGGGGGGGGGACCCAGTACTTC.

This sequence joins TRBV19 and TRBJ2-1; 11 bases line up with TRBD2. V shed 4 bases and J 7 bases; nucleotides not matched to a gene: 9. Germline CDR1 reads LNHDA; CDR2 reads SQIVND (reference sequence). The CDR3 spans 16 residues. The CDR3 sequence: CASSNPSPSGGNEQFF. For the CDR3, the DNA is TGTGCCAGTAGTAACCCCTCACCTAGCGGGGGGAATGAGCAGTTCTTC.

The chain carries TRBV6-5 and TRBJ1-2; D might be TRBD1 (5 bases). V was shortened by 7 bases and J by 4 bases, with 16 bases between the two germline ends. This CDR3 region has 14 residues. Per the germline V gene, CDR1 is MNHEY and CDR2 is SVGAGI. CDR3 in DNA: TGTGCCAGCACCCATGGCAGGGCGGTCTATGGCTACACCTTC. This codes for CASTHGRAVYGYTF.

The chain uses TRBV5-1 and TRBJ1-1; 9 nucleotides line up with TRBD1. There are 17 residues in the CDR3. The V and J ends lost 4 bases and 4 bases, in that order; junction bases with no gene match: 14. Looked up from germline, CDR1 is SGHRS and CDR2 is YFSETQ. CDR3 nucleotides: TGCGCCAGCAGCCGTACACAGACAGGGGGAGGTTTCACTGAAGCTTTCTTT. Its protein is CASSRTQTGGGFTEAFF.

The V call is TRBV19, the J call TRBJ1-1; the D is unclear. The CDR3 is 13 residues long. Trimming removed 5 bases from V and 0 bases from J, with 7 bases in between. Germline CDR1 reads LNHDA; CDR2 reads SQIVND (reference sequence). This chain's CDR3 is CASSFQMNTEAFF. The CDR3 region has the DNA TGTGCCAGTAGTTTCCAAATGAACACTGAAGCTTTCTTT.

The genes are TRBV6-5 and TRBJ1-5; possibly TRBD1 for D (6 bases). Trimming removed 4 bases at V and 0 bases at J, with 10 bases between. The CDR3 has 15 residues. Germline CDR1 is MNHEY and CDR2 is SVGAGI. CDR3 nucleotides: TGTGCCAGCAGTTCACAGGGATATAGCAATCAGCCCCAGCATTTT. It codes for CASSSQGYSNQPQHF.

The rearrangement uses TRBV18 and TRBJ2-7, with 11 bases that match TRBD2. The CDR3 is 14 residues long. Germline V lookup: CDR1 KGHSH, CDR2 LQKENI. Trimming cost V 6 bases and J 1 base; bases outside gene matches: 2. In nucleotides, the CDR3 is TGTGCCAGCTCGGGGACTAGCGGATCCTACGAGCAGTACGTC. Protein: CASSGTSGSYEQYV.

The V and J genes are TRBV19 and TRBJ2-1, with 8 bases lining up with TRBD1. V shed 5 bases, J shed 11 bases, and the junction held 8 bases outside the gene matches. Germline values: CDR1 LNHDA, CDR2 SQIVND (reference sequence). CDR3 size: 13 residues. The CDR3 spells CASSATGALQQFF. CDR3 bases: TGTGCCAGTAGTGCGACAGGGGCTCTCCAGCAGTTCTTC.

The rearrangement links TRBV2 to TRBJ1-5, with 7 bases matching TRBD1. CDR1 and CDR2 from the germline V gene are SNHLY and FYNNEI. CDR3 length: 15 residues. After removal of 6 bases from V and 2 bases from J, the junction contained 7 bases not matched to a gene. The CDR3 DNA reads as TGTGCCAGCAGGGGCGGGACAGCCGGCAATCAGCCCCAGCATTTT. Encoded protein: CASRGGTAGNQPQHF.

The rearrangement joins TRBV3-1 (or the pseudogene TRBV3-2) to TRBJ2-6, with D tentatively TRBD2 (5 bases). Trimming stripped 2 bases from V and 0 bases from J, with 11 bases between. CDR3 length equals 17 residues. Germline V CDR1 and CDR2: LGHDT, YNNKEL (reference sequence). This CDR3 is CASSQSMRVSGANVLTF. CDR3 DNA: TGTGCCAGCAGCCAATCTATGCGGGTCTCTGGGGCCAACGTCCTGACTTTC.

This clone has only one observation. The chain joins TRBV5-4 to TRBJ1-4; D is ambiguous. The CDR3 is 12 amino acids. V was shortened by 4 bases and J by 4 bases, with 5 bases between the two germline ends. In germline, CDR1 is SGHNT, CDR2 YYREEE (reference sequence). CDR3 sequence reads: CASSQNNEKLFF. The DNA for the CDR3 is TGTGCCAGCAGCCAGAATAATGAAAAACTGTTTTTT.

This rearrangement joins TRBV5-1 to TRBJ2-5; perhaps TRBD2 as D (5 bases). V was shortened by 0 bases and J by 9 bases, with 6 bases between the two germline ends. The CDR3 has 11 residues. The germline V gene encodes CDR1 SGHRS and CDR2 YFSETQ. The CDR3 protein is CASSLGEPQYF. CDR3 coding DNA: TGCGCCAGCAGCTTGGGGGAGCCCCAGTACTTC.

V usage is TRBV7-6 and J usage is TRBJ2-3, with 12 bases identical to TRBD2. The CDR3 is 17 residues long. Trimming took 4 bases from V and 5 from J; bases not matched to a gene: 10. Per the germline V gene, CDR1 is SGHVS and CDR2 is FNYEAQ. CDR3 protein: CASSWLTSGGARDTQYF. The DNA of the CDR3 is TGTGCCAGCAGCTGGTTGACTAGCGGGGGTGCAAGAGATACGCAGTATTTT.

The rearrangement joins TRBV5-1 to TRBJ2-3, with a possible D match to TRBD1 (5 bases). This CDR3 spans 16 amino acids. Germline lookup yields CDR1 SGHRS and CDR2 YFSETQ. The V and J ends lost 3 bases and 4 bases respectively, with 18 bases between them. DNA of the CDR3: TGCGCCAGCAGCTCGACGGGCAGGGCAACGGCAGATACGCAGTATTTT. Its protein product is CASSSTGRATADTQYF.

The chain combines TRBV27 with TRBJ2-2; TRBD2 might be the D (5 bases). Germline lookup yields CDR1 MNHEY and CDR2 SMNVEV (reference sequence). This CDR3 contains 16 residues. With 3 bases removed from V and 1 base from J, the gap between germline ends came to 12 bases. CDR3 in amino acids: CASSLLRGRNTGELFF. The CDR3 DNA follows: TGTGCCAGCAGTTTGTTACGGGGAAGGAACACCGGGGAGCTGTTTTTT.

The chain joins TRBV5-4 to TRBJ1-1, with a tentative D call TRBD1 (5 bases). The germline gives CDR1 SGHNT, CDR2 YYREEE (reference sequence). The CDR3 runs to 15 residues. V was trimmed by 0 bases and J by 1 base, leaving 10 bases between them. The CDR3 coding sequence is TGTGCCAGCAGCTTGGAGGGGTGGCAGAACACTGAAGCTTTCTTT. This gives the protein CASSLEGWQNTEAFF. The variable domain in full, with the rest retrieved from reference TRBV5-4 and TRBJ1-1, is ETGVTQSPTHLIKTRGQQVTLRCSSQSGHNTVSWYQQALGQGPQFIFQYYREEENGRGNFPPRFSGLQFPNYSSELNVNALELDDSALYLCASSLEGWQNTEAFFGQGTRLTVV.

V is TRBV4-2 and J is TRBJ2-2; TRBD1 matches at 10 bases. J gave up 7 bases and V 4 bases, and 6 bases lay outside the gene matches. Germline V gene lookup returns CDR1 LGHNA and CDR2 YNFKEQ. This CDR3 comprises 15 residues. The CDR3 region is CASSPRQGADGELFF. CDR3 bases: TGTGCCAGCAGCCCGCGACAGGGGGCGGACGGGGAGCTGTTTTTT.

In this sample, this clone turned up once. The chain joins TRBV18 to TRBJ2-3, with 11 bases aligning to TRBD2. Germline V lookup: CDR1 KGHSH, CDR2 LQKENI. The CDR3 consists of 16 residues. V was pared by 6 bases and J by 2 bases, with 7 bases of the junction left unmatched. The DNA for the CDR3 is TGTGCCAGCTCGCCTCGACTAGCGGGGTTCACAGATACGCAGTATTTT. Amino acids: CASSPRLAGFTDTQYF.

The V gene is TRBV5-1, the J gene TRBJ1-2; tentatively, D is TRBD1 (6 bases). The CDR3 runs 16 residues. Trimming left V 4 bases short and J 0 bases short, with 16 bases between. Germline V CDR1 and CDR2: SGHRS, YFSETQ. As DNA, the CDR3 is TGCGCCAGCAGCCCTCAGGGGCCGGGGACTAACTATGGCTACACCTTC. This translates into CASSPQGPGTNYGYTF.

This clone was seen a single time. The CDR3 bases are TGTGCCAGCAGCCGACCGGGACAGGATGGATCTGGGGCCAACGTCCTGACTTTC. It codes for CASSRPGQDGSGANVLTF. This chain joins TRBV6-2 or TRBV6-3 and TRBJ2-6; 8 nucleotides match TRBD1. Germline values: CDR1 MNHEY, CDR2 SVGEGT. V shed 6 bases and J 1 base; nucleotides not matched to a gene: 11. The CDR3 spans 18 residues.

The rearrangement joins TRBV19 to TRBJ2-1, with TRBD1 matching 9 bases. This CDR3 has 16 residues. From germline, CDR1 is LNHDA and CDR2 SQIVND (reference sequence). V shed 4 bases and J 7 bases; nucleotides not matched to a gene: 11. DNA of the CDR3: TGTGCCAGTAGTACCCCTACAGGGGGCGGGTTGAATGAGCAGTTCTTC. Its protein is CASSTPTGGGLNEQFF.

This chain links TRBV12-5 with TRBJ2-3; 8 positions agree with TRBD1. Per germline, CDR1 LGHNT and CDR2 FRNRAP. V shed 8 bases, J shed 0 bases, and the junction held 13 bases outside the gene matches. This CDR3 region has 17 residues. DNA of the CDR3: TGTGCTAGTTTCCCCCCTCCGGGACAGGCTAGCACAGATACGCAGTATTTT. Its translation: CASFPPPGQASTDTQYF.

With regard to this clone: The junction does not match germline at one end; this may be a read error. The chain employs TRBV6-1 and TRBJ1-2, with 9 bases that match TRBD1. This CDR3 contains 14 residues. Per the germline V gene, CDR1 is MNHNS and CDR2 is SASEGT. CDR3 loop: CASCEGTGYYGYTF. CDR3 DNA: TGTGCCAGCTGTGAGGGGACAGGGTACTATGGCTACACCTTC.

This chain links TRBV3-1 (or the pseudogene TRBV3-2) with TRBJ2-5; D may be TRBD2 (5 bases). Germline V gene sequence: CDR1 LGHDT, CDR2 YNNKEL (reference sequence). The CDR3 length is 13 residues. Trimming shortened V by 10 bases and J by 5 bases, and 17 bases separated the two germline ends. CDR3 DNA sequence: TGTGCCATCCAATTCCAGCCGGGGGAGACCCAGTACTTC. Translated: CAIQFQPGETQYF.

This clone was detected a few times. The gene calls are TRBV14 and TRBJ2-2; TRBD2 matches at 9 bases. From germline, CDR1 is SGHDN and CDR2 FVKESK. V lost 5 bases and J lost 9; bases outside the gene matches: 10. The CDR3 is made up of 15 amino acids. The CDR3: CASSSLAGETRELFF. In nucleotides, the CDR3 is TGTGCCAGCAGCTCCTTAGCGGGGGAGACCCGGGAGCTGTTTTTT.

The rearrangement joins TRBV6-6 to TRBJ1-5, with 7 bases identical to TRBD1. The CDR3 totals 14 residues. After removal of 6 bases from V and 0 bases from J, the junction contained 2 bases not matched to a gene. CDR1 and CDR2 from the germline V gene are MNHNY and SVGAGI (reference sequence). This chain's CDR3 is CASRQGGSNQPQHF. The CDR3 bases are TGTGCCAGCAGGCAGGGGGGTAGCAATCAGCCCCAGCATTTT.